This record looks at one TCR beta chain sequence and its context. Its specificity is not known. Using its own MiXCR run on the reads, TCRdb lists one record per CDR3 protein. The sample comprises 900,000 to 950,000 distinct CDR3 sequences, more than 25% of which are singletons, and around 15% rests with the top ten. CDR3 size: 18 residues. The ends lost 1 base at V and 7 bases at J; junction bases unmatched: 18. From germline, CDR1 is SEHNR and CDR2 FQNEAQ (reference sequence). This sample is part of a study of T cell repertoires in cytomegalovirus infection. The specimen comprised cultured CD8+ T cells from PBMCs, sampled from culture after CMV antigen stimulation. The chain is built from TRBV7-9 and TRBJ1-1; 7 bases align to TRBD1. The sequence was obtained from a human donor in good health (CMV status not recorded). Some clones in this sample may be carry-over from other donors' samples. DNA for the CDR3: TGTGCCAGCAGCTTAGGACAGGGAGGTAATATCAGAACCGGTGAAGCTTTCTTT. This translates into CASSLGQGGNIRTGEAFF.